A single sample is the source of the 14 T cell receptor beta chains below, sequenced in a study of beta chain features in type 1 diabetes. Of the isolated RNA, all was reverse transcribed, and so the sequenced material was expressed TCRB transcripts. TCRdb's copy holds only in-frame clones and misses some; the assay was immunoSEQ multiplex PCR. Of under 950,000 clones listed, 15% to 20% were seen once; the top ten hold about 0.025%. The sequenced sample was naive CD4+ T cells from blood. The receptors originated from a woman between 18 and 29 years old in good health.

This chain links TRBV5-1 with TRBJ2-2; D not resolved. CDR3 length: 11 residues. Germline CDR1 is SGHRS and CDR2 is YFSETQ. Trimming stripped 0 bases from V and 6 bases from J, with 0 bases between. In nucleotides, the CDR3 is TGCGCCAGCAGCTTGGCCGGGGAGCTGTTTTTT. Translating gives CASSLAGELFF. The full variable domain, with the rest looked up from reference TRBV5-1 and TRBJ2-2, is KAGVTQTPRYLIKTRGQQVTLSCSPISGHRSVSWYQQTPGQGLQFLFEYFSETQRNKGNFPGRFSGRQFSNSRSEMNVSTLELGDSALYLCASSLAGELFFGEGSRLTVL.

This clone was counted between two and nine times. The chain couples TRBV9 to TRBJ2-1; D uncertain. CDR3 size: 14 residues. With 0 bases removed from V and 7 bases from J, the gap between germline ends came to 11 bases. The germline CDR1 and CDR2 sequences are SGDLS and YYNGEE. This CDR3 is CASSVDLGRNEQFF. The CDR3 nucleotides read TGTGCCAGCAGCGTAGATCTAGGCCGAAATGAGCAGTTCTTC.

CDR3 nucleotide sequence: TGTGCCAGCAGAGAAGACAGGGGGCCGGCCACTGAAGCTTTCTTT. Its protein is CASREDRGPATEAFF. The chain links TRBV28 to TRBJ1-1; 10 bases agree with TRBD1. This CDR3 is 15 amino acids long. V shed 6 bases and J 4 bases; nucleotides not matched to a gene: 8. Germline loops: CDR1 MDHEN, CDR2 SYDVKM.

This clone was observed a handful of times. The CDR3 protein is CASSPAQRERVADTQYF. Written as DNA, the CDR3 is TGTGCCAGCTCACCAGCCCAGCGGGAGAGGGTCGCAGATACGCAGTATTTT. This chain connects TRBV18 to TRBJ2-3; 8 bases line up with TRBD2. Looked up from germline, CDR1 is KGHSH and CDR2 is LQKENI. The CDR3 consists of 17 residues. V dropped 2 bases and J dropped 4; count of bases not matched to a gene: 11.

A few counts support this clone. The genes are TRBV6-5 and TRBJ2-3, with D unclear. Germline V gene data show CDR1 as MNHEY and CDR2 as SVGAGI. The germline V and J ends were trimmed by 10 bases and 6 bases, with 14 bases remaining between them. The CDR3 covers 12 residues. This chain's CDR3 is CAISQDRDTQYF. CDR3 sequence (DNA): TGTGCCATCAGCCAGGACCGGGATACGCAGTATTTT.

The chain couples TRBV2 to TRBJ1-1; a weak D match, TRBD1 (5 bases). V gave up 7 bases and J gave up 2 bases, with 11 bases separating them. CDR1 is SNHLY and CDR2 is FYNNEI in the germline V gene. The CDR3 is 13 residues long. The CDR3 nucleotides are TGTGCCAGCATGCCACAGGCAAACACTGAAGCTTTCTTT. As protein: CASMPQANTEAFF.

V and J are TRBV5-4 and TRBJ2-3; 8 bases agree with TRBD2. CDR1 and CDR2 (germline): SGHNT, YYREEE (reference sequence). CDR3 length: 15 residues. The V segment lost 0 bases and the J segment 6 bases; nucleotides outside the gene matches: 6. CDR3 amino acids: CASSLELAGEDTQYF. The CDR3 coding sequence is TGTGCCAGCAGCTTGGAGCTAGCGGGTGAGGATACGCAGTATTTT.

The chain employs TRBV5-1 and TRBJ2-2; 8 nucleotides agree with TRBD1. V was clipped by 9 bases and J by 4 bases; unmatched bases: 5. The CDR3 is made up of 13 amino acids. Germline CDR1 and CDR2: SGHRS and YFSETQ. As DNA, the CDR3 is TGCGCCACAGGGGGCCGGAGCACCGGGGAGCTGTTTTTT. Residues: CATGGRSTGELFF. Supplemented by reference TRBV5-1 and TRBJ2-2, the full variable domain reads KAGVTQTPRYLIKTRGQQVTLSCSPISGHRSVSWYQQTPGQGLQFLFEYFSETQRNKGNFPGRFSGRQFSNSRSEMNVSTLELGDSALYLCATGGRSTGELFFGEGSRLTVL.

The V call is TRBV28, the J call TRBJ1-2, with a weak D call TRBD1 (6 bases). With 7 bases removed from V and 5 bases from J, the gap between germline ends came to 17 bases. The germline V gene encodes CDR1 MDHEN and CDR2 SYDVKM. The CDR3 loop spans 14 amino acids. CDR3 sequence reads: CASTQRGIRYGYTF. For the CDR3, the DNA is TGTGCCAGCACACAAAGGGGGATTCGATATGGCTACACCTTC.

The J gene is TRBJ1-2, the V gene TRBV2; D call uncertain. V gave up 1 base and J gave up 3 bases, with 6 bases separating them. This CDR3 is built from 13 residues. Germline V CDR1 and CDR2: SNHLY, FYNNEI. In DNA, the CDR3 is TGTGCCAGCAGTGAAGGCCGCCACTATGGCTACACCTTC. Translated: CASSEGRHYGYTF.

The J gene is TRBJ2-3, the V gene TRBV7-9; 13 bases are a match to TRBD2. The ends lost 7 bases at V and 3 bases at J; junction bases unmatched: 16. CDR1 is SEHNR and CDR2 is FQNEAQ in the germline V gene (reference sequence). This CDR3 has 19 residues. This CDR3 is CASNSRPGLAGEGTDTQYF. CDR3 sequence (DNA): TGTGCCAGCAACTCCCGGCCCGGACTAGCGGGAGAGGGGACAGATACGCAGTATTTT.

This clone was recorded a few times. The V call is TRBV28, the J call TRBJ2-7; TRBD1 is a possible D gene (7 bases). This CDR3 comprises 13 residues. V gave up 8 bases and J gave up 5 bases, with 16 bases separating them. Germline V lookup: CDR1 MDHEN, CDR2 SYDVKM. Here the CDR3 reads CASRGGGSNEQYF. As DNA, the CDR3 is TGTGCCAGCCGCGGAGGGGGCTCTAACGAGCAGTACTTC.

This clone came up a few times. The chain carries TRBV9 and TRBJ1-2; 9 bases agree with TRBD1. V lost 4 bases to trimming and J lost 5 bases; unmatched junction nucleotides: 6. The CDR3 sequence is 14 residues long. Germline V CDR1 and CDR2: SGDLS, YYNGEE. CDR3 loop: CASSFGQGYYGYTF. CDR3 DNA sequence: TGTGCCAGCAGCTTCGGACAGGGGTATTATGGCTACACCTTC.

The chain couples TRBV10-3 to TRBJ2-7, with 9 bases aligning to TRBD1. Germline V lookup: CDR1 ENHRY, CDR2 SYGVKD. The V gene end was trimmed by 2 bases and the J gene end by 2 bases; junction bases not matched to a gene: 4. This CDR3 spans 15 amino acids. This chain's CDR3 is CAISEQQGAAYEQYF. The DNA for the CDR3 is TGTGCCATCAGTGAGCAACAGGGGGCGGCCTACGAGCAGTACTTC.